This note documents a single TCR beta chain sequence. The antigen is undetermined. The record originates from a study of shared clonotypes between healthy human individuals. For the study at large: Each donor had three CD4 naive, three CD4 memory, two CD8 naive and one CD8 memory plate.

Here immunoSEQ multiplex PCR was the method, and the copy in TCRdb shows in-frame clones only, minus some. The repertoire holds roughly 1,600,000 clones, with just under 99% as singletons. Findings and caveats of the study: Sorted-subset sequencing, rarefaction showed, was incomplete despite large depth.

CDR1 and CDR2 (germline): SGHNT, YENEEA. CDR3 length: 14 residues. Losses at the gene ends were 1 base for V and 9 bases for J; bases not matched to a gene: 7. The source of this sequence is a man aged 30 to 39 in good health. The V and J genes are TRBV11-3 and TRBJ2-7, with TRBD2 matching over 9 bases. The sequencing sample was made of naive CD4+ T cells sorted from blood. Stated subset: CD45RA+ positively selected. The CDR3 DNA is TGTGCCAGCAGCTTAGGGGATAGCGGGAGCGCGCAGTACTTC. It translates to CASSLGDSGSAQYF.